This T cell receptor beta chain is drawn from a study of brain T cells in children with intractable seizures. Comment on this clone: Its antigen remains unknown.

Profiled with immunoSEQ multiplex PCR; TCRdb holds only in-frame clones, not every one. The sample has about 320,000 clones, 93% seen once. Time point specified: blood from clinic visit 5 months post-surgery; TSC patient then seizure free. Only cases whose brain tissue showed the highest T cell transcript signatures were sequenced. Patients received at least one anti-epileptic drug before surgery. CDR3 length equals 13 residues. The V end lost 5 bases, the J end lost 4 bases, and 11 bases lay between the germline ends. Germline V gene lookup returns CDR1 LGHDT and CDR2 YNNKEL (reference sequence). Whole-study findings and limits: HCMV serostatus was not known, and viral specificity came from CDR3 similarity only. Pre-surgery blood may have been undersampled, hiding some clones.

The TCR sequence derives from a boy in the first two years of life with tuberous sclerosis and intractable seizures. The rearrangement links TRBV3-1 (or the pseudogene TRBV3-2) to TRBJ1-1; possibly TRBD1 for D (5 bases). Sequenced here: peripheral blood, sampled 4 to 6 months after surgery. Written as DNA, the CDR3 is TGTGCCAGCAGCTCCTGGGACCTCACTGAAGCTTTCTTT. Its protein product is CASSSWDLTEAFF.